A selection of T cell receptor beta chains follows, all from one sample in a study of blood T cell repertoires in COVID-19. Only in-frame clones appear in the TCRdb table, and some are missing; sequencing was by immunoSEQ multiplex PCR. The sample contains about 170,000 clones, around 84% of which appear only once. Sample: peripheral blood. These receptors were taken from a woman aged 80 or older with COVID-19, enrolled during active disease. CDR3s include the opening cysteine and the closing phenylalanine or tryptophan. A D gene is named only where the DNA matches it firmly. Rows may omit the clone size; those that give it use once, few, many or a size class.

D,J,V,size,CDR3,DNA
.,TRBJ1-3,TRBV6-6,few,CASSYSSRSSGNTIYF,TGTGCCAGCAGTTACTCGAGCCGGAGCTCTGGAAACACCATATATTTT
.,TRBJ1-1,TRBV6-4,.,CASSVPGRGVNTEAFF,TGTGCCAGCAGCGTCCCAGGCCGGGGGGTGAACACTGAAGCTTTCTTT
TRBD2,TRBJ2-1,TRBV7-6,.,CASSTRGGDEQFF,TGTGCCAGCAGTACCCGTGGGGGGGATGAGCAGTTCTTC
TRBD2,TRBJ2-2,TRBV6-4,.,CASSGGSESGELFF,TGTGCCAGCAGTGGCGGGAGCGAGTCCGGGGAGCTGTTTTTT
.,TRBJ1-4,TRBV6-1,.,CASSDPGLANEKLFF,TGTGCCAGCAGTGACCCAGGGCTAGCTAATGAAAAACTGTTTTTT
.,TRBJ2-7,TRBV5-4,.,CASSRDMAYEQYF,TGTGCCAGCAGCCGGGACATGGCCTACGAGCAGTACTTC
.,TRBJ2-7,TRBV12-3/TRBV12-4,.,CASSLGQDEQYF,TGTGCCAGCAGCCTGGGACAAGACGAGCAGTACTTC
.,TRBJ1-5,TRBV28,once,CASGPPRGSWNQPQHF,TGTGCCAGCGGCCCCCCTCGCGGGAGCTGGAATCAGCCCCAGCATTTT
.,TRBJ2-3,TRBV19,.,CASSHSGPDTQYF,TGTGCCAGTAGTCATAGCGGACCAGATACGCAGTATTTT
.,TRBJ1-5,TRBV19,.,CASSLVGRGGQPQHF,TGTGCCAGTAGTCTCGTGGGACGGGGAGGACAGCCCCAGCATTTT
TRBD1,TRBJ1-2,TRBV28,.,CASSRQGGQGADGYTF,TGTGCCAGCAGTAGACAGGGCGGACAGGGGGCGGATGGCTACACCTTC
.,TRBJ1-2,TRBV28,.,CAGTSRAGFYGYTF,TGTGCTGGGACTTCAAGGGCGGGGTTCTATGGCTACACCTTC
.,TRBJ1-1,TRBV29-1,once,CSVVSPARGTEAFF,TGCAGCGTTGTTTCCCCCGCCCGGGGCACTGAAGCTTTCTTT
.,TRBJ1-2,TRBV7-2,.,CASSLVEGGYGYTF,TGTGCCAGCAGCTTAGTGGAGGGGGGGTATGGCTACACCTTC
TRBD2,TRBJ2-7,TRBV5-1,.,CASSLSPGLASYEQYF,TGCGCCAGCAGCTTATCCCCGGGACTAGCGAGCTACGAGCAGTACTTC
TRBD1,TRBJ2-7,TRBV10-3,.,CAIGRTGGHEQYF,TGTGCCATCGGCCGGACAGGGGGCCACGAGCAGTACTTC
TRBD1,TRBJ2-6,TRBV6-2/TRBV6-3,.,CASSRIAGQGTSGSSGANVLTF,TGTGCCAGCAGCCGAATTGCTGGACAGGGGACTTCCGGGAGCTCTGGGGCCAACGTCCTGACTTTC
TRBD1,TRBJ1-4,TRBV6-2/TRBV6-3,.,CASSVWTGRNEKLFF,TGTGCCAGCAGTGTCTGGACAGGACGGAATGAAAAACTGTTTTTT
.,TRBJ1-1,TRBV29-1,.,CSVVRHAEAFF,TGCAGCGTTGTCAGGCACGCTGAAGCTTTCTTT
TRBD2,TRBJ2-1,TRBV7-2,.,CASSLVSLAGAREQFF,TGTGCCAGCAGCTTAGTGAGCCTAGCGGGAGCTCGAGAGCAGTTCTTC
.,TRBJ1-1,TRBV19,.,CASSWDTGKAEAFF,TGTGCCAGTAGTTGGGATACAGGGAAGGCAGAAGCTTTCTTT
.,TRBJ2-5,TRBV3-1/TRBV3-2,.,CASSPLSGETQYF,TGTGCCAGCAGCCCCCTCAGCGGGGAGACCCAGTACTTC
TRBD2,TRBJ2-5,TRBV6-1,.,CASSEALGFGLAGGPKTQYF,TGTGCCAGCAGTGAAGCGCTTGGGTTCGGACTAGCGGGAGGGCCGAAGACCCAGTACTTC
.,TRBJ1-1,TRBV29-1,.,CSVEPQGLEAFF,TGCAGCGTTGAACCCCAGGGCCTCGAAGCTTTCTTT
.,TRBJ1-2,TRBV28,.,CASNGGGIYGYTF,TGTGCCAGCAACGGGGGTGGAATCTATGGCTACACCTTC
TRBD1,TRBJ1-5,TRBV7-2,.,CASSLAPTGTGKPQHF,TGTGCCAGCAGCTTAGCGCCGACCGGGACAGGGAAGCCCCAGCATTTT
TRBD2,TRBJ2-5,TRBV29-1,few,CSVPGTSSQETQYF,TGCAGCGTTCCAGGGACTAGCTCCCAAGAGACCCAGTACTTC
.,TRBJ2-5,TRBV28,.,CASSLSGQETQYF,TGTGCCAGCAGTTTGTCCGGGCAAGAGACCCAGTACTTC
.,TRBJ1-2,TRBV5-1,.,CASSLLGYGYTF,TGCGCCAGCAGCTTGCTAGGTTATGGCTACACCTTC
TRBD2,TRBJ2-1,TRBV28,few,CASSPPLAGGRNEQFF,TGTGCCAGCAGTCCCCCTTTAGCGGGAGGGCGCAATGAGCAGTTCTTC
.,TRBJ2-7,TRBV6-5,.,CASRPGSGEQYF,TGTGCCAGCAGGCCGGGATCGGGTGAGCAGTACTTC
TRBD1,TRBJ1-2,TRBV24-1,once,CATSDPTGGYYGYTF,TGTGCCACCAGTGATCCTACAGGGGGCTACTATGGCTACACCTTC
TRBD1,TRBJ2-5,TRBV6-6,.,CASSFQGVGQETQYF,TGTGCCAGCAGTTTCCAGGGGGTAGGACAAGAGACCCAGTACTTC
TRBD1,TRBJ1-2,TRBV4-1,.,CASSQPAGGEGYTF,TGCGCCAGCAGCCAGCCGGCAGGGGGAGAGGGCTACACCTTC
.,TRBJ1-2,TRBV5-4,.,CASSSQDRALGGYGYTF,TGTGCCAGCAGCTCCCAAGACCGGGCCCTGGGAGGTTATGGCTACACCTTC
.,TRBJ1-4,TRBV5-5,.,CASSGTNTGRGEKLFF,TGTGCCAGCAGCGGGACGAATACAGGGAGGGGTGAAAAACTGTTTTTT
TRBD1,TRBJ2-7,TRBV15,.,CATSRGRTGQYF,TGTGCCACCAGCAGAGGGAGGACAGGGCAGTACTTC
.,TRBJ2-1,TRBV23-1,.,CASSRTRRRTGFYNEQFF,TGCGCCAGCAGTCGAACCCGAAGGAGGACGGGATTTTACAATGAGCAGTTCTTC
.,TRBJ2-5,TRBV15,.,CATSRDGGRVQETQYF,TGTGCCACCAGCAGAGATGGTGGGCGGGTACAAGAGACCCAGTACTTC